This record concerns one T cell receptor beta chain sequence. Its antigen is not known. Documented time point: week 11, during vaccination. Topical imiquimod was applied with each vaccine dose, which held 300 ug of mutant IDH1 20-mer peptide. This specimen comes from a study of a mutant IDH1 vaccine in newly diagnosed glioma. Study at large: Vaccination was launched 4-6 weeks after radiotherapy alone, or with temozolomide cycles. Study-wide results and caveats: Vaccination elicited immune responses in 93.3% of patients.

Germline trimming cut 3 bases from V and 4 bases from J; bases unmatched to any gene: 10. Germline loops: CDR1 LNHDA, CDR2 SQIVND (reference sequence). The CDR3 runs 18 residues. This table comes from immunoSEQ multiplex PCR, and its TCRdb copy is limited to in-frame clones, with some not included. The sample has tens of thousands of clones; 70% to 80% are singletons. This receptor was identified in a man in his forties or fifties with glioma. The rearrangement uses TRBV19 and TRBJ2-1, with 12 positions matching TRBD2. Sequenced material: PBMCs, taken from a glioma patient whose treatment included an IDH1 peptide vaccine. The CDR3 reads CASSIGLAGGPLYNEQFF. CDR3 DNA: TGTGCCAGTAGTATCGGTCTAGCGGGAGGGCCGCTATACAATGAGCAGTTCTTC.